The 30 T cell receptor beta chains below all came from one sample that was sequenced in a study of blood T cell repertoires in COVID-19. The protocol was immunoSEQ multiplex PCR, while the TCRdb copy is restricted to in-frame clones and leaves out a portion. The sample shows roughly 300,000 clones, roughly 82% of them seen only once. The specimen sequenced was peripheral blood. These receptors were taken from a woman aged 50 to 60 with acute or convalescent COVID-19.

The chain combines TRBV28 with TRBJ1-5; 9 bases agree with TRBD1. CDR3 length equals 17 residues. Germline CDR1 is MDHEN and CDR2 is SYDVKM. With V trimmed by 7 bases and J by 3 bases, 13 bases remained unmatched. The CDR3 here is CASTLRRDRVNNQPQHF. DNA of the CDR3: TGTGCCAGCACCCTCCGGAGGGACAGGGTCAACAATCAGCCCCAGCATTTT.

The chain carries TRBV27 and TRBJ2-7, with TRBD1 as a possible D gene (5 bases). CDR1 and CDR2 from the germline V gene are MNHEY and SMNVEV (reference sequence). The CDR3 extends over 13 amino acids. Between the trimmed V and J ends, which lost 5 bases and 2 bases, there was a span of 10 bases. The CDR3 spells CASSQGSTYEQYF. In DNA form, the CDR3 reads TGTGCCAGCAGTCAGGGATCGACCTACGAGCAGTACTTC.

CDR3 in DNA: TGCAGCGTTGGGAGGGGAACTGGAAACACCATATATTTT. Translation: CSVGRGTGNTIYF. The rearrangement uses TRBV29-1 and TRBJ1-3, with D possibly being TRBD1 (5 bases). CDR1 SQVTM and CDR2 ANQGSEA come from the germline V gene. The CDR3 is 13 residues long. V was trimmed by 4 bases and J by 2 bases, leaving 9 bases between them.

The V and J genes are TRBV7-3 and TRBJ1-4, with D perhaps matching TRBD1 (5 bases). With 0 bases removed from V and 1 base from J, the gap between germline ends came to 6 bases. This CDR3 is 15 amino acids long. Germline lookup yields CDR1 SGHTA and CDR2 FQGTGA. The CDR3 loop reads CASSLTGGTNEKLFF. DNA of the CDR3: TGTGCCAGCAGCTTAACCGGGGGAACTAATGAAAAACTGTTTTTT.

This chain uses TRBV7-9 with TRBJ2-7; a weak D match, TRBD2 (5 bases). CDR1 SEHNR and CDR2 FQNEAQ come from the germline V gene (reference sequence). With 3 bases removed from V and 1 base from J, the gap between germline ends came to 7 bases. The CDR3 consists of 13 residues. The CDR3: CASSFGNSYEQYF. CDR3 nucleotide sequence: TGTGCCAGCAGCTTCGGGAATTCCTACGAGCAGTACTTC. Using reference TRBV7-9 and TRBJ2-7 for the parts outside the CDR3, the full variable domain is DTGVSQNPRHKITKRGQNVTFRCDPISEHNRLYWYRQTLGQGPEFLTYFQNEAQLEKSRLLSDRFSAERPKGSFSTLEIQRTEQGDSAMYLCASSFGNSYEQYFGPGTRLTVT.

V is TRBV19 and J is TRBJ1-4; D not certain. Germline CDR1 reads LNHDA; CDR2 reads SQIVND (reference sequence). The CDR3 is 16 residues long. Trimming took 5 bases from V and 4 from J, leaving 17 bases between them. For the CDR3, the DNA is TGTGCCAGTAGTCCCCGATGGACTGACGGTAATGAAAAACTGTTTTTT. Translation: CASSPRWTDGNEKLFF.

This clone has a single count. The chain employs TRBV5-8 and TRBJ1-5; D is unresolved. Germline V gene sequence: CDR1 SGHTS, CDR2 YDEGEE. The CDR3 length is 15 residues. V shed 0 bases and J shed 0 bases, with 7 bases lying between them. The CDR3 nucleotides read TGTGCCAGCAGCTTGGGCGAGCATAGCAATCAGCCCCAGCATTTT. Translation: CASSLGEHSNQPQHF.

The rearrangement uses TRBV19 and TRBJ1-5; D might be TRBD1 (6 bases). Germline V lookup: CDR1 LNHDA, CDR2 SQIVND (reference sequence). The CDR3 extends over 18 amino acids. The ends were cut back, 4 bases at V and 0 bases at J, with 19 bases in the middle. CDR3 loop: CASSTPPGHTYSNQPQHF. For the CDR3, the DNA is TGTGCCAGTAGTACACCCCCGGGACACACGTATAGCAATCAGCCCCAGCATTTT.

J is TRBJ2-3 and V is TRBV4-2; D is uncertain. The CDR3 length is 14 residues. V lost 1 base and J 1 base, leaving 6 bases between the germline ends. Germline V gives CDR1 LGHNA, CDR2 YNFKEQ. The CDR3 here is CASSQATGTDTQYF. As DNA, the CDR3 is TGTGCCAGCAGCCAAGCAACGGGCACAGATACGCAGTATTTT.

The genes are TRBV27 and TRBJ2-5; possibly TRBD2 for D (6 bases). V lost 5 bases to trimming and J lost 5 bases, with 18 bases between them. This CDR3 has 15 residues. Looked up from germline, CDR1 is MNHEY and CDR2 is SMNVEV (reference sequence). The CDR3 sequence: CASSVPGLPQETQYF. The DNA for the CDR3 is TGTGCCAGCAGTGTACCGGGACTGCCCCAGGAGACCCAGTACTTC.

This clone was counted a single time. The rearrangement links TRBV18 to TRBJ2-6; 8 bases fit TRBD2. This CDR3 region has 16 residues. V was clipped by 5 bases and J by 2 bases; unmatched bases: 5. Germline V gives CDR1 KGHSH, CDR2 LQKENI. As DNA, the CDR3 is TGTGCCAGCTCAAATAATAGCGGGGCTGGGGCCAACGTCCTGACTTTC. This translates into CASSNNSGAGANVLTF.

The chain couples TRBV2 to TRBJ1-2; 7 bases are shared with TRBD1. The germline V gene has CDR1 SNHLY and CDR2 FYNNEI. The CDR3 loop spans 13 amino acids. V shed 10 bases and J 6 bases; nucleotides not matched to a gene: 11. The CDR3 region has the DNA TGTGCCACCAAACCTGGGACAGACAATGGCTACACCTTC. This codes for CATKPGTDNGYTF.

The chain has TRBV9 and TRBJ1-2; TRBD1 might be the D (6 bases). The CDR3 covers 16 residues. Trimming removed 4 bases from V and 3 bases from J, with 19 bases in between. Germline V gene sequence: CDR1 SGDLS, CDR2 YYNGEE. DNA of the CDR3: TGTGCCAGCAGCCTACGGATTGGGGGCGAGGACTATGGCTACACCTTC. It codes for CASSLRIGGEDYGYTF.

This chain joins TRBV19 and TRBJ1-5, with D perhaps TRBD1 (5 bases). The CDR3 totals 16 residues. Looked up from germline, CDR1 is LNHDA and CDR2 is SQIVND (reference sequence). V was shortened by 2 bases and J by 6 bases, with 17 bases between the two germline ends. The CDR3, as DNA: TGTGCCAGTAGTATAACCCTACGGGGGGGTGCTCAGCCCCAGCATTTT. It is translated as CASSITLRGGAQPQHF.

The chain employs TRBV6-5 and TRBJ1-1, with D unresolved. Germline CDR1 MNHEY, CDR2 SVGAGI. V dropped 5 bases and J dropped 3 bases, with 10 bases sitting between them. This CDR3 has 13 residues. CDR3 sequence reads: CASSPLSDTEAFF. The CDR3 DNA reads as TGTGCCAGCAGTCCCCTTTCGGACACTGAAGCTTTCTTT.

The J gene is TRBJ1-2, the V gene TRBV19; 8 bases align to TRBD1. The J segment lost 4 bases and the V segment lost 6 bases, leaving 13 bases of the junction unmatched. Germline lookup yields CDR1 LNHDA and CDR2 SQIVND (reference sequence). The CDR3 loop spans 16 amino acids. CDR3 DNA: TGTGCCAGTAGGACCGGACAGGGTTGGTACGGCTATGGCTACACCTTC. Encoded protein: CASRTGQGWYGYGYTF.

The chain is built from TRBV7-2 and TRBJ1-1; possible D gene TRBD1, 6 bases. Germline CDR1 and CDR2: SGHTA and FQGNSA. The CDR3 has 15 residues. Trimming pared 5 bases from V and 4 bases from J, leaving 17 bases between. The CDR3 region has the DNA TGTGCCAGCAGCCTAAACAGGGTCCGGGGCACTGAAGCTTTCTTT. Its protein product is CASSLNRVRGTEAFF.

CDR3: CASSHRTGTINEQFF. CDR3 in DNA: TGTGCCAGCAGCCACCGTACGGGAACCATTAATGAGCAGTTCTTC. The rearrangement joins TRBV6-6 to TRBJ2-1; tentatively, D is TRBD2 (5 bases). V shed 6 bases and J shed 7 bases, with 19 bases lying between them. The CDR3 is made up of 15 amino acids. Looked up from germline, CDR1 is MNHNY and CDR2 is SVGAGI (reference sequence).

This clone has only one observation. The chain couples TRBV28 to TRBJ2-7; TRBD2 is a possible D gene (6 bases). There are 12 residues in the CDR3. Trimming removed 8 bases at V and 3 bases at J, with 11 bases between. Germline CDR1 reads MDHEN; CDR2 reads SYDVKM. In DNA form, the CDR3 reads TGTGCCAGCGCGGGGCAGGGCTACGAGCAGTACTTC. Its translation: CASAGQGYEQYF.

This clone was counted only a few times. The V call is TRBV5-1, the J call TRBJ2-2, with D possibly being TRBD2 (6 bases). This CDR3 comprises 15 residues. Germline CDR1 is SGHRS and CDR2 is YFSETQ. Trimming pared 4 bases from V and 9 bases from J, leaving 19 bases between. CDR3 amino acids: CASSPGQGLSRELFF. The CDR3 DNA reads TGCGCCAGCAGCCCCGGACAAGGACTAAGCCGGGAGCTGTTTTTT.

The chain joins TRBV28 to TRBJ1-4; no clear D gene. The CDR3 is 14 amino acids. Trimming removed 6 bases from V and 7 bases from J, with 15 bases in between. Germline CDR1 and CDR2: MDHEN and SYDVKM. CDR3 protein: CASSSFGTVEKLFF. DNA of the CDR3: TGTGCCAGCAGCTCGTTTGGCACCGTTGAAAAACTGTTTTTT. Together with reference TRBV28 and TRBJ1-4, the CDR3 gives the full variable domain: DVKVTQSSRYLVKRTGEKVFLECVQDMDHENMFWYRQDPGLGLRLIYFSYDVKMKEKGDIPEGYSVSREKKERFSLILESASTNQTSMYLCASSSFGTVEKLFFGSGTQLSVL.

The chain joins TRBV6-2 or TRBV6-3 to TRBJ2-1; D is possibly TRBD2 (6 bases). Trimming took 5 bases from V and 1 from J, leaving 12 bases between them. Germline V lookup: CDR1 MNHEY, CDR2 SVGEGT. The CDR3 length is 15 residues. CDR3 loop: CASSLRGTSYNEQFF. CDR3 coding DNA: TGTGCCAGCAGTCTCCGGGGGACTTCCTACAATGAGCAGTTCTTC.

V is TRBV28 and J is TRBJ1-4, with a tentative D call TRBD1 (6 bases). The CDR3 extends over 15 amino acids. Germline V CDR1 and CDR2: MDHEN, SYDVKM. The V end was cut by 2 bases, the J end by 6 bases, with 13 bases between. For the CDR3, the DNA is TGTGCCAGCAGTTTACAGGGGAAGTTGGATGAAAAACTGTTTTTT. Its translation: CASSLQGKLDEKLFF. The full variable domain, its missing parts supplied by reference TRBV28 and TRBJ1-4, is DVKVTQSSRYLVKRTGEKVFLECVQDMDHENMFWYRQDPGLGLRLIYFSYDVKMKEKGDIPEGYSVSREKKERFSLILESASTNQTSMYLCASSLQGKLDEKLFFGSGTQLSVL.

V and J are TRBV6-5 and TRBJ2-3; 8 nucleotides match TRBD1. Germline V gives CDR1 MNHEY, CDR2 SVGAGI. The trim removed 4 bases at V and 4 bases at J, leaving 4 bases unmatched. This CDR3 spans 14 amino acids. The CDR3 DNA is TGTGCCAGCAGTTCGGGACAGGCCTCAGATACGCAGTATTTT. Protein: CASSSGQASDTQYF.

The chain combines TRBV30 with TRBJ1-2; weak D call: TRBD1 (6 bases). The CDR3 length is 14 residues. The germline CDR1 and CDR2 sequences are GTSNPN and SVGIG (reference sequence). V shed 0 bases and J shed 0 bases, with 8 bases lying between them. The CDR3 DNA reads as TGTGCCTGGAGTGTACAGGGACCTAACTATGGCTACACCTTC. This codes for CAWSVQGPNYGYTF.

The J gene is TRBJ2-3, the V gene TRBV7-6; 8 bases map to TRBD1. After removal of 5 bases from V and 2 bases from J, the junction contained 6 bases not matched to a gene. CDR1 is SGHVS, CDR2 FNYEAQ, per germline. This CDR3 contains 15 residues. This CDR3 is CASSPRDRLTDTQYF. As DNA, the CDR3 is TGTGCCAGCAGCCCCCGGGACAGGCTCACAGATACGCAGTATTTT.

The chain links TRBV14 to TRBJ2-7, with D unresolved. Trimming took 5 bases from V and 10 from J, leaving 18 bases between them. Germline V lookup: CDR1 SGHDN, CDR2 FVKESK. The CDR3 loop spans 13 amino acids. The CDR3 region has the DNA TGTGCCAGCAGCTACATTGATAGGTCAGGACAGTACTTC. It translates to CASSYIDRSGQYF.

The CDR3 region has the DNA TGTGCCAGCAGCTTAATGGGGGGCACTGAAGCTTTCTTT. The encoded protein is CASSLMGGTEAFF. This chain connects TRBV7-6 to TRBJ1-1; D is possibly TRBD1 (5 bases). The V gene's germline CDR1 is SGHVS and CDR2 FNYEAQ. CDR3 length equals 13 residues. V was clipped by 2 bases and J by 4 bases, with 8 bases between them.

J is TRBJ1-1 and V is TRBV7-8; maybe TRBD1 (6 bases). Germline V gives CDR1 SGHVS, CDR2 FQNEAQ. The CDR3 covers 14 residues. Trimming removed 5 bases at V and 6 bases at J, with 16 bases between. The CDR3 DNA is TGTGCCAGCAGCGATGCACGGGACAATGCTGAAGCTTTCTTT. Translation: CASSDARDNAEAFF.

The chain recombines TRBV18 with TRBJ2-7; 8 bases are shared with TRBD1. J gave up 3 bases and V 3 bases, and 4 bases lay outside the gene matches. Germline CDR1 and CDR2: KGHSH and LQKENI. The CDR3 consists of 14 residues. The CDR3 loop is CASSPRGRNYEQYF. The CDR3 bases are TGTGCCAGCTCACCCAGGGGGCGAAACTACGAGCAGTACTTC.